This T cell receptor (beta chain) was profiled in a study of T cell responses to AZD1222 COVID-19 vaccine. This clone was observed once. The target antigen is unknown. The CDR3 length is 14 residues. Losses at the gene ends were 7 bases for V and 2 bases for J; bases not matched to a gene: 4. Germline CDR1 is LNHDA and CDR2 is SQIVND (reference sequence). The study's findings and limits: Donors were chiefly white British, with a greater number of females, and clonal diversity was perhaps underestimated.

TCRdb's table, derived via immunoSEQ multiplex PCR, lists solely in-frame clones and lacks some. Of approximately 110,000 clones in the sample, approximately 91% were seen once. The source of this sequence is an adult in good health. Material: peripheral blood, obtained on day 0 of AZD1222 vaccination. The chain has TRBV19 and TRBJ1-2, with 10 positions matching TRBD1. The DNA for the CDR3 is TGTGCCAGTACCCGACAGGGGGCGAACTATGGCTACACCTTC. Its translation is CASTRQGANYGYTF. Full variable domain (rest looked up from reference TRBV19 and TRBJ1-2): DGGITQSPKYLFRKEGQNVTLSCEQNLNHDAMYWYRQDPGQGLRLIYYSQIVNDFQKGDIAEGYSVSREKKESFPLTVTSAQKNPTAFYLCASTRQGANYGYTFGSGTRLTVV.